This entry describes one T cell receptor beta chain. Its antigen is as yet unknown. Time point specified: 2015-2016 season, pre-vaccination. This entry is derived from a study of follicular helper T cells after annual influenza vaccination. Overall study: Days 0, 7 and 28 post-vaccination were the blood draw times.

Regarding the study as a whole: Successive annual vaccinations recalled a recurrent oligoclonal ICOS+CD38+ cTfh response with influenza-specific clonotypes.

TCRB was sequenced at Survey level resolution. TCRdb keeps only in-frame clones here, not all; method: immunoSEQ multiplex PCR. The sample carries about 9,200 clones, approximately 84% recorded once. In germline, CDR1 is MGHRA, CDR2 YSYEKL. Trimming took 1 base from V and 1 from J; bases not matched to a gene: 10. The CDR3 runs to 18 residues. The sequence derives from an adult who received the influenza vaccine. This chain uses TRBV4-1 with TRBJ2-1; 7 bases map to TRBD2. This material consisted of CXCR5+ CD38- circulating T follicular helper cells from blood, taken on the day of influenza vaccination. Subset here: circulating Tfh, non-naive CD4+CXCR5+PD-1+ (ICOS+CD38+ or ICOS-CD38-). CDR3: CASSQGVGRMESYNEQFF. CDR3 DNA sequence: TGCGCCAGCAGCCAAGGAGTCGGGAGGATGGAGTCCTACAATGAGCAGTTCTTC.